This T cell receptor beta chain was sequenced in a study of CD4 T cells in relation to SARS-CoV-2 and coronaviruses. On the study more broadly: TCR beta CDR3s were sequenced after roughly nine-day antigen culture of PBMCs. The negative reference was HIV-1 Nef peptide pool or peptide-free culture. Crossreactive spike epitopes shared across donors were mapped to their HLA restriction.

This clone was seen only a few times. Its antigen is unknown. Before the COVID-19 pandemic, during about 2011-2019, CD4+ T cells were taken from unexposed donors. The cells were cultured for about ten days before CD4+ T cells were isolated. The CDR3 has 15 amino acids. Germline trimming cut 5 bases from V and 2 bases from J; bases unmatched to any gene: 8. The germline V gene encodes CDR1 SGHTA and CDR2 FQGTGA. Clones were sequenced by immunoSEQ multiplex PCR, and TCRdb holds only the in-frame ones, with some missing. The repertoire holds more than 15,000 clones, with around 78% as singletons. The material sequenced was CD4+ T cells from PBMCs, cultured in vitro. The source of this sequence is a human donor in good health. The V gene is TRBV7-3, the J gene TRBJ1-1; 7 nucleotides agree with TRBD1. The CDR3 DNA reads as TGTGCCAGCAGCCTATCGGGACAGCTCAACACTGAAGCTTTCTTT. This encodes CASSLSGQLNTEAFF.